A selection of T cell receptor beta chains follows, all from one sample in a study of blood T cell repertoires in COVID-19. Assay used: immunoSEQ multiplex PCR; TCRdb lists only in-frame clones, some missing. The sample holds under 300,000 clones, around 86% seen once. The sequencing input was peripheral blood. The origin of the receptors is a man older than 75 with acute or convalescent COVID-19. Each CDR3 is given with its conserved first and last residue. A D gene is named only where the DNA matches it firmly. A clone size is listed for some rows: how often the clone was seen (once, few, many), or a class if it is expanded.

TRBD1	-	TRBJ1-1	TRBV28	TGTGCCAGCAGTTCCCCGACAGGGGTTGGGTCTGAAGCTTTCTTT	CASSSPTGVGSEAFF
TRBD1	-	TRBJ1-5	TRBV5-1	TGCGCCAGCAGCTTGCGACAGGGGGCTCTCCCCTTGGGCAATCAGCCCCAGCATTTT	CASSLRQGALPLGNQPQHF
-	-	TRBJ2-5	TRBV25-1	TGTGCCAGCAGTGAAGGGGGCGGGGGAAGGGAGACCCAGTACTTC	CASSEGGGGRETQYF
TRBD2	once	TRBJ2-1	TRBV5-1	TGCGCCAGCAGCTTGGCCGTTAGCGGGGCCGGGAATGAGCAGTTCTTC	CASSLAVSGAGNEQFF
-	-	TRBJ2-3	TRBV11-2	TGTGCCAGCAGCTTAGTTGGGGGCCCAGATACGCAGTATTTT	CASSLVGGPDTQYF
-	-	TRBJ2-7	TRBV27	TGTGCCAGCAGAGCACCGGGACTCCCCTACGAGCAGTACTTC	CASRAPGLPYEQYF
-	-	TRBJ1-1	TRBV28	TGTGCCAGCAGTTTCCGTGGGGGCATGAACACTGAAGCTTTCTTT	CASSFRGGMNTEAFF
-	-	TRBJ1-3	TRBV3-1/TRBV3-2	TGTGCCAGCAGCCCCCGGGGGGGCGCCTCTGGAAACACCATATATTTT	CASSPRGGASGNTIYF
-	-	TRBJ2-2	TRBV18	TGTGCCAGCTCACCCAGGGAGGCCACCGGGGAGCTGTTTTTT	CASSPREATGELFF
-	-	TRBJ1-2	TRBV28	TGTGCCAGCAGTTCCCCCGGGGGGCGGTATCGTGGCTACACCTTC	CASSSPGGRYRGYTF
-	-	TRBJ1-2	TRBV5-1	TGCGCCAGCAGCTCGCCGGTTGGGAGCTATGGCTACACCTTC	CASSSPVGSYGYTF
TRBD1	-	TRBJ2-7	TRBV7-8	TGTGCCAGCAGCTTAGCAGGACAGGGGGTTGAGCAGTACTTC	CASSLAGQGVEQYF
-	-	TRBJ2-7	TRBV2	TGTGCCAGCAGTTCCCCGGGCGGGGCCGTTCGCGAGCAGTACTTC	CASSSPGGAVREQYF
-	-	TRBJ2-1	TRBV11-2	TGTGCCAGCAGCCAACAGTCTCTCGCGGGCAGTGAGCAGTTCTTC	CASSQQSLAGSEQFF
-	-	TRBJ1-6	TRBV6-2/TRBV6-3	TGTGCCAGCAGTTACCCGGGGGTCCGGATAGTCACCCTCCACTTT	CASSYPGVRIVTLHF
-	-	TRBJ1-1	TRBV20-1	TGCAGTGCTAGTATTCGTCAGGGAAAAGGATTGAACACTGAAGCTTTCTTT	CSASIRQGKGLNTEAFF
-	-	TRBJ2-7	TRBV28	TGTGCCAGCAGTTTGCGCCCAGGGGCAACACCCTACGAGCAGTACTTC	CASSLRPGATPYEQYF
-	-	TRBJ2-1	TRBV28	TGTGCCAGCAGTGTGATTAGGGGGGGAATAAATGAGCAGTTCTTC	CASSVIRGGINEQFF
-	-	TRBJ1-6	TRBV19	TGTGCCAGTCGTTCTGAGAAGAGCTCCTATAATTCACCCCTCCACTTT	CASRSEKSSYNSPLHF
-	-	TRBJ2-7	TRBV1	TGCACCAGCAGAGGACTGGAGGCCTACGAGCAGTACTTC	CTSRGLEAYEQYF
TRBD1	-	TRBJ2-7	TRBV19	TGTGCCAGTAGTCTCCAGGGGGCAATTTCCTACGAGCAGTACTTC	CASSLQGAISYEQYF
TRBD2	-	TRBJ2-7	TRBV19	TGTGCCAGTAGGAGAGGGACTAGCGGAACATACGAGCAGTACTTC	CASRRGTSGTYEQYF
-	-	TRBJ1-5	TRBV5-1	TGCGCCAGCAGCTTGGCCAGGGATCAGCCCCAGCATTTT	CASSLARDQPQHF
-	few	TRBJ1-1	TRBV10-3	TGTGCCTCCGCGGAGGGGATGAACACTGAAGCTTTCTTT	CASAEGMNTEAFF
-	-	TRBJ1-4	TRBV5-1	TGCGCCAGCAGCTCCTCCGGGTCCGATAATGAAAAACTGTTTTTT	CASSSSGSDNEKLFF
-	-	TRBJ2-3	TRBV4-1	TGCGCCAGCAGCCAAGAGGGGGACTTGCTAAGAAATACGCAGTATTTT	CASSQEGDLLRNTQYF
TRBD2	-	TRBJ2-1	TRBV4-2	TGTGCCAGCAGCCAGCTCCCTCCGACTAGCGGGGGAGTTAATGAGCAGTTCTTC	CASSQLPPTSGGVNEQFF
TRBD1	once	TRBJ1-3	TRBV6-6	TGTGCCAGCAGTGGGACAGGATCTTACTCTGGAAACACCATATATTTT	CASSGTGSYSGNTIYF
TRBD1	-	TRBJ1-3	TRBV27	TGTGCCAGCAGGGGACAGGGCTCTGGAAACACCATATATTTT	CASRGQGSGNTIYF
-	-	TRBJ2-7	TRBV9	TGTGCCAGCAGCGTAGAGACTAGATCCGAGCAGTACTTC	CASSVETRSEQYF
-	-	TRBJ2-3	TRBV29-1	TGCAGCGTCAGAAACAGGACCAGCACAGATACGCAGTATTTT	CSVRNRTSTDTQYF
-	-	TRBJ1-3	TRBV19	TGTGCCAGTCGGCGGGGAGGCTCTGGAAACACCATATATTTT	CASRRGGSGNTIYF
-	-	TRBJ2-7	TRBV28	TGTGCCAGCAGTTTTCCGCGGACAGCTCAGTACTTC	CASSFPRTAQYF
TRBD1	-	TRBJ1-3	TRBV3-1/TRBV3-2	TGTGCCAGCAGCCCTTTGGACAGGCTGGGATCTGGAAACACCATATATTTT	CASSPLDRLGSGNTIYF
-	-	TRBJ2-7	TRBV9	TGTGCCAGCAGCGGAGGCCCGGAGGGCGAGCAGTACTTC	CASSGGPEGEQYF
TRBD1	-	TRBJ2-3	TRBV5-1	TGCGCCAGCAGCCTCGCCTCGACAGGGGGCCGCACAGATACGCAGTATTTT	CASSLASTGGRTDTQYF
-	few	TRBJ2-7	TRBV6-2/TRBV6-3	TGTGCCAGCAGTGTCACCGGGACTCTACCGGTCGAGCAGTACTTC	CASSVTGTLPVEQYF
-	-	TRBJ1-1	TRBV5-5	TGTGCCAGCAACACAGGATTGAACACTGAAGCTTTCTTT	CASNTGLNTEAFF
-	-	TRBJ2-7	TRBV19	TGTGCCAGTAGTATAAAGGGGATTTTCTACGAGCAGTACTTC	CASSIKGIFYEQYF
TRBD2	-	TRBJ2-1	TRBV5-1	TGCGCCAGCAGCTCGACTAGCGGAGGATACAATGAGCAGTTCTTC	CASSSTSGGYNEQFF
TRBD1	-	TRBJ1-2	TRBV7-6	TGTGCCAGCAGCCCCGGGACAGAGACTAACTATGGCTACACCTTC	CASSPGTETNYGYTF
-	-	TRBJ1-1	TRBV6-5	TGTGCCAGCAGAGCCCCCGGGACTAGGAACACTGAAGCTTTCTTT	CASRAPGTRNTEAFF
TRBD1	few	TRBJ2-7	TRBV18	TGTGCCAGCTCACCGGACAGGGGGCCGCTAAACGAGCAGTACTTC	CASSPDRGPLNEQYF
-	-	TRBJ2-5	TRBV7-8	TGTGCCAGCAGCTTGAGAGAACAGCCCCGCCGGGAGACCCAGTACTTC	CASSLREQPRRETQYF
TRBD1	-	TRBJ1-4	TRBV5-1	TGCGCCAGCAGCCCTACAGGGGTGGGGGAAAAACTGTTTTTT	CASSPTGVGEKLFF
TRBD2	-	TRBJ2-5	TRBV27	TGTGCCAGCAGTTACCGGAACGGGAGGGGACAAGAGACCCAGTACTTC	CASSYRNGRGQETQYF
-	-	TRBJ2-5	TRBV3-1/TRBV3-2	TGTGCCAGCAGCCGACCGGGACTCCCGAAAGAGACCCAGTACTTC	CASSRPGLPKETQYF
TRBD1	-	TRBJ2-1	TRBV11-1	TGTGCCAGCAGCGGACAGGACTCCTACAATGAGCAGTTCTTC	CASSGQDSYNEQFF
TRBD1	once	TRBJ1-5	TRBV7-2	TGTGCCAGCAGCTTAGCACAGGGGGGGAATCAGCCCCAGCATTTT	CASSLAQGGNQPQHF